The rows below give T cell receptor beta chains drawn from one sample of a study of OX40 agonist ivuxolimab in advanced cancers. Method: immunoSEQ multiplex PCR; TCRdb's copy keeps in-frame clones and lacks some. The sample lists 130,000 or so clones; 90% to 95% were seen once. The source was CD4+ or CD8+ T cells sorted from blood, collected in a trial of the OX40 agonist ivuxolimab. These TCRs come from an adult with an advanced solid tumor such as melanoma, head and neck, liver or kidney cancer. Each CDR3 is given with its conserved first and last residue. The order of the fields is J gene, V gene, CDR3 protein.

J gene: TRBJ2-7
V gene: TRBV6-6
CDR3 protein: CASSYRTGSDEQYF

J gene: TRBJ1-3
V gene: TRBV18
CDR3 protein: CASSPQGFVPNSGNTIYF

J gene: TRBJ1-2
V gene: TRBV28
CDR3 protein: CASSLGGQGVGGYTF

J gene: TRBJ2-5
V gene: TRBV5-1
CDR3 protein: CASSLGGQGRSETQYF

J gene: TRBJ1-2
V gene: TRBV11-2
CDR3 protein: CASSLKVGEAGYTF

J gene: TRBJ1-6
V gene: TRBV10-1
CDR3 protein: CASSESAWGYGSPLHF

J gene: TRBJ2-7
V gene: TRBV6-5
CDR3 protein: CASSPWAQDYEQYF

J gene: TRBJ2-1
V gene: TRBV6-5
CDR3 protein: CASSPRKWYNEQFF

J gene: TRBJ2-1
V gene: TRBV7-9
CDR3 protein: CASSPTSGQPHNEQFF

J gene: TRBJ2-7
V gene: TRBV9
CDR3 protein: CASSLAGASYEQYF

J gene: TRBJ1-3
V gene: TRBV18
CDR3 protein: CASSPFDRAGGNTIYF

J gene: TRBJ2-7
V gene: TRBV5-8
CDR3 protein: CASSFTGFSYEQYF

J gene: TRBJ2-7
V gene: TRBV10-3
CDR3 protein: CAISAASDYEQYF

J gene: TRBJ2-5
V gene: TRBV7-8
CDR3 protein: CASSSHQETQYF

J gene: TRBJ2-7
V gene: TRBV7-3
CDR3 protein: CASSLGPTSSYEQYF

J gene: TRBJ2-4
V gene: TRBV7-1
CDR3 protein: CASSSHDGIQYF

J gene: TRBJ1-5
V gene: TRBV18
CDR3 protein: CASSHSNQPQHF

J gene: TRBJ1-6
V gene: TRBV27
CDR3 protein: CASSLSSFDSGNSPLHF

J gene: TRBJ1-6
V gene: TRBV5-4
CDR3 protein: CASSPRTGDGSPLHF

J gene: TRBJ2-1
V gene: TRBV5-4
CDR3 protein: CASSLVGPGANEQFF

J gene: TRBJ1-3
V gene: TRBV6-5
CDR3 protein: CASTPSGSGNTIYF

J gene: TRBJ1-1
V gene: TRBV9
CDR3 protein: CASSVDDESTEAFF

J gene: TRBJ1-2
V gene: TRBV6-1
CDR3 protein: CASRKEGQGGGYTF

J gene: TRBJ1-1
V gene: TRBV18
CDR3 protein: CASSPVGAEAFF